Below are 20 T cell receptor beta chains sequenced from a single sample in a study of cytomegalovirus exposure and HLA in healthy donors. The study ran its PCR with 60 Vbeta and 13 Jbeta primers. Method: immunoSEQ multiplex PCR; TCRdb's copy keeps in-frame clones and lacks some. The table records over 150,000 clones, roughly 76% of them present only once. What was sequenced was PBMCs. The receptors come from a woman in her 50s in good health and CMV-seronegative.

The rearrangement links TRBV9 to TRBJ2-4; 9 bases map to TRBD1. There are 12 residues in the CDR3. V lost 3 bases, J lost 15 bases, and 7 bases stayed unmatched. Per the germline V gene, CDR1 is SGDLS and CDR2 is YYNGEE. The CDR3 is CASSDLTGGLYF. The CDR3, as DNA: TGTGCCAGCAGCGACCTGACAGGGGGTCTGTACTTC.

J is TRBJ2-5 and V is TRBV4-1; D may be TRBD2 (6 bases). Germline assignment: CDR1 MGHRA and CDR2 YSYEKL. Trimming took off 6 bases at V and 1 base at J, with 15 bases between the two ends. This CDR3 has 15 residues. The CDR3 here is CASSQPGTLQETQYF. The CDR3 bases are TGCGCCAGCAGTCAACCCGGGACTCTCCAAGAGACCCAGTACTTC.

The chain joins TRBV7-2 to TRBJ2-3, with 9 bases matching TRBD2. Trimming cost V 1 base and J 3 bases; bases outside gene matches: 5. Germline V gene data show CDR1 as SGHTA and CDR2 as FQGNSA. The CDR3 contains 16 residues. CDR3 sequence (DNA): TGTGCCAGCAGCTTAGGTTTGCTAGCGGGGACAGATACGCAGTATTTT. This sequence encodes CASSLGLLAGTDTQYF.

The J gene is TRBJ1-1, the V gene TRBV7-8; D remains unclear. V shed 4 bases and J shed 1 base, with 10 bases lying between them. The germline V gene has CDR1 SGHVS and CDR2 FQNEAQ. The CDR3 runs to 14 residues. The CDR3 DNA follows: TGTGCCAGCAGCTCTGGTCAGGAGAACACTGAAGCTTTCTTT. Its translation is CASSSGQENTEAFF.

This chain uses TRBV11-1 with TRBJ2-5, with 7 nucleotides matching TRBD1. Trimming removed 3 bases from V and 5 bases from J; junction bases left unmatched: 6. CDR1 is SGHAT and CDR2 is FQDESV in the germline V gene (reference sequence). The CDR3 sequence is 14 residues long. In DNA form, the CDR3 reads TGTGCCAGCAGCTTCGACAGGGTTAGGGAGACCCAGTACTTC. Translated, it gives CASSFDRVRETQYF.

This chain uses TRBV5-6 with TRBJ2-4; D gene ambiguous. This CDR3 is built from 12 residues. Per germline, CDR1 SGHDT and CDR2 YYEEEE. V lost 2 bases and J 9 bases, leaving 9 bases between the germline ends. The CDR3 nucleotides are TGTGCCAGCAGCTTTAGCCAAACCATTCAGTACTTC. It is translated as CASSFSQTIQYF.

The chain combines TRBV19 with TRBJ2-1; weak D call: TRBD1 (6 bases). This CDR3 region has 13 residues. Per the germline V gene, CDR1 is LNHDA and CDR2 is SQIVND (reference sequence). V was pared by 3 bases and J by 5 bases, with 8 bases between. The CDR3 bases are TGTGCCAGTAGTATGTACAGGGACAATGAGCAGTTCTTC. Protein sequence: CASSMYRDNEQFF.

This clone was detected a few times. V and J are TRBV18 and TRBJ2-5, with D unresolved. This CDR3 spans 16 amino acids. The germline V gene has CDR1 KGHSH and CDR2 LQKENI. V lost 5 bases, J lost 1 base, and 17 bases lay in between. The CDR3: CASSSTTRQFQETQYF. The CDR3 coding sequence is TGTGCCAGCTCATCAACTACGAGGCAGTTCCAAGAGACCCAGTACTTC.

This rearrangement joins TRBV12-5 to TRBJ2-2, with D tentatively TRBD2 (6 bases). This CDR3 spans 14 amino acids. Between the trimmed V and J ends, which lost 4 bases and 5 bases, there was a span of 11 bases. Germline CDR1 is LGHNT and CDR2 is FRNRAP. CDR3 coding DNA: TGTGCTAGTGGTTCGGAGGGCCGAACCGGGGAGCTGTTTTTT. It yields the protein CASGSEGRTGELFF.

In the case of this clone: One end of the junction is discordant with germline, which a read error may explain. The J gene is TRBJ2-1, the V gene TRBV7-9, with D tentatively TRBD2 (5 bases). This CDR3 is built from 16 residues. Germline CDR1 reads SEHNR; CDR2 reads FQNEAQ (reference sequence). CDR3 bases: TGTTCCAGCAGCCCAACAAGCGGACGGGATTACAATGAGCAGTTCTTC. Protein product: CSSSPTSGRDYNEQFF.

The genes are TRBV6-5 and TRBJ2-7; TRBD2 matches at 8 bases. J gave up 5 bases and V 4 bases, and 7 bases lay outside the gene matches. The CDR3 spans 14 residues. Looked up from germline, CDR1 is MNHEY and CDR2 is SVGAGI. For the CDR3, the DNA is TGTGCCAGCAGTTTGACGGGGGGGAACCACGAGCAGTACTTC. Encoded protein: CASSLTGGNHEQYF.

The CDR3 sequence: CASSRAGLRNTEAFF. CDR3 nucleotides: TGTGCCAGCAGCCGGGCCGGACTTAGGAACACTGAAGCTTTCTTT. The chain uses TRBV5-5 and TRBJ1-1; D call uncertain. The ends were cut back, 4 bases at V and 1 base at J, with 14 bases in the middle. There are 15 residues in the CDR3. From germline, CDR1 is SGHKS and CDR2 YYEKEE (reference sequence).

The chain joins TRBV11-2 to TRBJ2-7; 8 positions match TRBD1. The CDR3 extends over 14 amino acids. The V gene end was trimmed by 7 bases and the J gene end by 3 bases; junction bases not matched to a gene: 8. In germline, CDR1 is SGHAT, CDR2 FQNNGV. The CDR3 spells CASTNWTGSYEQYF. The CDR3 DNA follows: TGTGCCAGCACCAACTGGACAGGGAGCTACGAGCAGTACTTC. The full variable domain, rest sourced from reference TRBV11-2 and TRBJ2-7, is EAGVAQSPRYKIIEKRQSVAFWCNPISGHATLYWYQQILGQGPKLLIQFQNNGVVDDSQLPKDRFSAERLKGVDSTLKIQPAKLEDSAVYLCASTNWTGSYEQYFGPGTRLTVT.

This clone was counted a few times. CDR3 loop: CASRLPVDTEAFF. The CDR3 nucleotides are TGTGCCAGCAGGTTACCGGTGGACACTGAAGCTTTCTTT. The chain combines TRBV6-5 with TRBJ1-1; D unclear. V was cut by 6 bases and J by 3 bases, with 11 bases left in between. In germline, CDR1 is MNHEY, CDR2 SVGAGI. The CDR3 extends over 13 amino acids.

The gene calls are TRBV10-3 and TRBJ1-2; 7 bases fit TRBD1. Germline lookup yields CDR1 ENHRY and CDR2 SYGVKD. This CDR3 region has 14 residues. V shed 7 bases, J shed 1 base, and the junction held 6 bases outside the gene matches. CDR3 protein: CAITATGHNYGYTF. For the CDR3, the DNA is TGTGCCATCACCGCGACAGGGCATAACTATGGCTACACCTTC.

This chain connects TRBV9 to TRBJ2-3; TRBD2 matches 9 bases. V trimming: 0 bases; J trimming: 3 bases; junction bases outside the gene matches: 8. The V gene's germline CDR1 is SGDLS and CDR2 YYNGEE. The CDR3 contains 17 residues. Here the CDR3 DNA reads TGTGCCAGCAGCGTAGAAGATGGCGGGGGGGGGACAGATACGCAGTATTTT. Translation: CASSVEDGGGGTDTQYF.

This clone has just a few counts. The chain is built from TRBV6-1 and TRBJ1-6; TRBD1 aligns across 8 bases. This CDR3 is 14 amino acids long. Per the germline V gene, CDR1 is MNHNS and CDR2 is SASEGT. V shed 7 bases and J 10 bases; nucleotides not matched to a gene: 9. The CDR3 sequence: CASTEGTGGSPLHF. The CDR3 DNA follows: TGTGCCAGCACCGAAGGAACAGGGGGATCACCCCTCCACTTT.

This sequence joins TRBV9 and TRBJ1-2, with D uncertain. The ends were cut back, 0 bases at V and 2 bases at J, with 8 bases in the middle. The germline CDR1 and CDR2 sequences are SGDLS and YYNGEE. This CDR3 has 14 residues. The CDR3 loop reads CASSVGPGNYGYTF. The CDR3 DNA is TGTGCCAGCAGCGTAGGGCCGGGAAACTATGGCTACACCTTC.

This chain uses TRBV7-2 with TRBJ1-5, with D possibly TRBD1 on 5 matching bases. This CDR3 is 15 amino acids long. V gave up 1 base and J gave up 7 bases, with 14 bases separating them. Germline-derived CDR1 and CDR2 are SGHTA and FQGNSA. CDR3 region: CASSLGSGLKQPQHF. Here the CDR3 DNA reads TGTGCCAGCAGCTTAGGTTCAGGGTTGAAACAGCCCCAGCATTTT.

The count of this clone is one. This chain joins TRBV10-3 and TRBJ2-5, with D tentatively TRBD2 (7 bases). The end of the DNA aligns better with TRBJ2-7, so the J call may be wrong. Germline V lookup: CDR1 ENHRY, CDR2 SYGVKD. The CDR3 is made up of 16 amino acids. The CDR3, as DNA: TGTGCCATCAGTGAAAGAGGGGGGGCCACGTCCTACGAGCAGTACTTC. Translated: CAISERGGATSYEQYF.